This T cell receptor beta chain was retrieved from a study of cytomegalovirus exposure and HLA in healthy donors. A remark on this clone: As yet, its antigen is unknown.

PCR employed 60 Vbeta and 13 Jbeta primers. Authors' data handling: The authors later counted 65 million to 90 million unique TCR beta chains, roughly 11 million of them shared. TCRdb's table, derived via immunoSEQ multiplex PCR, lists solely in-frame clones and lacks some. V, J and clone size were drawn from that table, and D and trimming were deduced from the DNA. This table holds approximately 190,000 clones, around 83% found once. Study findings and constraints: Earlier analysis found most TCR beta V segments productive about 90% or about 30% of the time. The classifier was said to identify cytomegalovirus status with high specificity and sensitivity.

CDR3 length: 15 residues. CDR1 is MDHEN, CDR2 SYDVKM, per germline. V lost 6 bases to trimming and J lost 9 bases, with 18 bases between them. The origin of this receptor is a woman aged 50 to 60 in good health and CMV-seropositive. What was sequenced was PBMCs. This chain joins TRBV28 and TRBJ1-6; tentative D call: TRBD1 (5 bases). CDR3 sequence: CASSGGGGGSSPLHF. The CDR3 DNA reads TGTGCCAGCAGCGGCGGTGGGGGGGGAAGTTCACCCCTCCACTTT. Full variable domain (outside the CDR3, taken from reference TRBV28 and TRBJ1-6): DVKVTQSSRYLVKRTGEKVFLECVQDMDHENMFWYRQDPGLGLRLIYFSYDVKMKEKGDIPEGYSVSREKKERFSLILESASTNQTSMYLCASSGGGGGSSPLHFGNGTRLTVT.